Below are 21 T cell receptor beta chains sequenced from a single sample in a study of Ad26.COV2.S vaccination and SARS-CoV-2 variants. As for treatment: 15 to 20 received Ad26.COV2.S at low or high dose, single or two shots; 5 received placebo; per-sample allocation not given. Sampling was performed 63 days after the first vaccine or placebo injection. TCRdb's copy holds only in-frame clones and misses some; the assay was immunoSEQ multiplex PCR. There are 330,000 or so clones in the sample; approximately 87% occur only once, and 4.5% to 7% lies in the top ten. The starting material was peripheral blood, obtained in a trial of Ad26.COV2.S vaccine versus placebo. Source of these receptors: a person aged 18-60 years who received the Ad26.COV2.S COVID-19 vaccine or a placebo.

The chain links TRBV27 to TRBJ2-3; D perhaps matches TRBD1 (6 bases). V dropped 5 bases and J dropped 2 bases, with 14 bases sitting between them. Germline V CDR1 and CDR2: MNHEY, SMNVEV (reference sequence). CDR3 length: 15 amino acids. The CDR3 DNA reads as TGTGCCAGCAGTCCCGGACAGAGATTCACAGATACGCAGTATTTT. It specifies CASSPGQRFTDTQYF.

Here the CDR3 reads CASNSFGGDRSPLHF. Written as DNA, the CDR3 is TGCGCCAGCAACTCTTTCGGAGGGGATCGGTCACCCCTCCACTTT. The chain links TRBV4-3 to TRBJ1-6; D possibly corresponds to TRBD1 (5 bases). Per the germline V gene, CDR1 is LGHNA and CDR2 is YSLEER. The CDR3 has 15 amino acids. V shed 7 bases and J shed 10 bases, with 20 bases lying between them.

J is TRBJ2-1 and V is TRBV7-2; 13 bases map to TRBD2. Losses at the gene ends were 3 bases for V and 10 bases for J; bases not matched to a gene: 6. The germline CDR1 and CDR2 sequences are SGHTA and FQGNSA. The CDR3 is made up of 15 amino acids. CDR3 coding DNA: TGTGCCAGCAGCTTTGGACTAGCGGGAGTAGGGGAGCAGTTCTTC. Translation: CASSFGLAGVGEQFF.

The chain recombines TRBV5-5 with TRBJ1-1, with D unresolved. From germline, CDR1 is SGHKS and CDR2 YYEKEE (reference sequence). V shed 4 bases and J shed 0 bases, with 13 bases lying between them. The CDR3 runs 15 residues. The CDR3 DNA sequence: TGTGCCAGCAGCCGCCTGGCGGCCTTGAACACTGAAGCTTTCTTT. Translating gives CASSRLAALNTEAFF.

The DNA of the CDR3 is TGTGCCAGCAGTGGAGGGGGCCTAGCGGGGGTTTACGAGCAGTACGTC. Amino acids: CASSGGGLAGVYEQYV. V and J are TRBV6-1 and TRBJ2-7; 10 bases align to TRBD2. Trimming removed 4 bases from V and 4 bases from J; junction bases left unmatched: 10. Germline values: CDR1 MNHNS, CDR2 SASEGT. The CDR3 loop spans 16 amino acids.

The J gene is TRBJ1-3, the V gene TRBV3-1 (or the pseudogene TRBV3-2); 10 nucleotides line up with TRBD1. CDR1 is LGHDT, CDR2 YNNKEL, per germline (reference sequence). This CDR3 is 15 amino acids long. The V segment lost 4 bases and the J segment 4 bases; nucleotides outside the gene matches: 4. The CDR3 bases are TGTGCCAGCAGCCGGGACAGGGGAGGAGGAAACACCATATATTTT. This codes for CASSRDRGGGNTIYF.

This clone was counted between two and nine times. DNA of the CDR3: TGCGCCAGCAGTGAGTCCCAGGGCTCTAGGAACACTGAAGCTTTCTTT. Translating it yields CASSESQGSRNTEAFF. This chain connects TRBV10-1 to TRBJ1-1; TRBD1 might be the D (5 bases). CDR3 length: 16 residues. Germline values: CDR1 WNHNN, CDR2 SYGVQD (reference sequence). The V end lost 0 bases, the J end lost 1 base, and 12 bases lay between the germline ends.

The chain has TRBV7-9 and TRBJ2-1; D not certain. The CDR3 is 12 residues long. Per the germline V gene, CDR1 is SEHNR and CDR2 is FQNEAQ (reference sequence). V lost 0 bases and J 12 bases, leaving 9 bases between the germline ends. CDR3 DNA sequence: TGTGCCAGCAGCTTAGCAATGGATGGGCAGTTCTTC. It codes for CASSLAMDGQFF.

The chain employs TRBV30 and TRBJ2-7; D call uncertain. This CDR3 comprises 14 residues. Trimming pared 8 bases from V and 4 bases from J, leaving 21 bases between. Germline CDR1 reads GTSNPN; CDR2 reads SVGIG (reference sequence). The CDR3 reads CAAEAGDTLYEQYV. The DNA for the CDR3 is TGTGCCGCCGAGGCTGGGGATACGTTGTACGAGCAGTACGTC.

The chain has TRBV6-5 and TRBJ1-1; TRBD1 is a possible D gene (6 bases). CDR1 is MNHEY, CDR2 SVGAGI, per germline. The CDR3 runs to 14 residues. V lost 1 base to trimming and J lost 1 base, with 7 bases between them. The CDR3 DNA is TGTGCCAGCAGTTACTTCAGGGGGAACACTGAAGCTTTCTTT. Amino acids: CASSYFRGNTEAFF.

As for this clone: The sample contains more than one DNA sequence encoding this CDR3. The CDR3, as DNA: TGTGCCAGCAGTTTATCGTACACTGAAGCTTTCTTT. It translates to CASSLSYTEAFF. V is TRBV28 and J is TRBJ1-1; D gene uncertain. V lost 1 base and J lost 3, with 3 bases in between. The CDR3 contains 12 residues. The V gene's germline CDR1 is MDHEN and CDR2 SYDVKM.

V is TRBV6-5 and J is TRBJ2-2; the D gene could be TRBD1 or TRBD2 (5 bases each). Trimming pared 5 bases from V and 0 bases from J, leaving 10 bases between. CDR1 is MNHEY and CDR2 is SVGAGI in the germline V gene. The CDR3 has 15 residues. The CDR3 DNA sequence: TGTGCCAGCAGTCCCGGGACGACGAACACCGGGGAGCTGTTTTTT. It specifies CASSPGTTNTGELFF.

The rearrangement links TRBV19 to TRBJ1-5; the D is unclear. This CDR3 comprises 13 residues. The V gene's germline CDR1 is LNHDA and CDR2 SQIVND (reference sequence). V gave up 10 bases and J gave up 0 bases, with 10 bases separating them. The CDR3 DNA reads TGTGCCACCGCCTTATATAGCAATCAGCCCCAGCATTTT. Its translation is CATALYSNQPQHF.

V is TRBV19 and J is TRBJ1-4; D may be TRBD1 (5 bases). Trimming took 7 bases from V and 5 from J, leaving 14 bases between them. CDR1 and CDR2 (germline): LNHDA, SQIVND (reference sequence). The CDR3 loop spans 14 amino acids. DNA of the CDR3: TGTGCCAGTATTGGAGGAGGGGTAAATGAAAAACTGTTTTTT. It yields the protein CASIGGGVNEKLFF.

The chain couples TRBV5-1 to TRBJ1-1, with TRBD1 identical over 8 bases. The V gene's germline CDR1 is SGHRS and CDR2 YFSETQ. CDR3 length: 16 amino acids. V shed 4 bases, J shed 5 bases, and the junction held 13 bases outside the gene matches. The CDR3 DNA reads TGCGCCAGCAGCCCTGGGCAGGGGGCCCTCTGGACTGAAGCTTTCTTT. It is translated as CASSPGQGALWTEAFF.

The chain is built from TRBV24-1 and TRBJ2-3; D unclear. Germline lookup yields CDR1 KGHDR and CDR2 SFDVKD. Trimming shortened V by 2 bases and J by 6 bases, and 5 bases separated the two germline ends. The CDR3 runs to 12 residues. CDR3 nucleotides: TGTGCCACCAGTGATTGGCAGGATACGCAGTATTTT. Its translation: CATSDWQDTQYF.

The chain has TRBV7-2 and TRBJ2-5; 11 bases fit TRBD2. The ends lost 1 base at V and 4 bases at J; junction bases unmatched: 2. This CDR3 is 15 amino acids long. Per the germline V gene, CDR1 is SGHTA and CDR2 is FQGNSA. The CDR3 loop is CASSLGLAGTETQYF. For the CDR3, the DNA is TGTGCCAGCAGCTTAGGACTAGCGGGAACAGAGACCCAGTACTTC.

The J gene is TRBJ2-7, the V gene TRBV27; 8 bases are shared with TRBD1. The CDR3 extends over 15 amino acids. The germline V gene has CDR1 MNHEY and CDR2 SMNVEV (reference sequence). Unmatched junction bases numbered 17, after V lost 10 bases and J lost 6 bases. CDR3 nucleotide sequence: TGTGCCACCCCCTGCCCCGGACAGGGACCACGCGAGCAGTACGTC. This codes for CATPCPGQGPREQYV.

CDR3 residues: CASSAWTGIDTEAFF. DNA for the CDR3: TGTGCCAGCAGCGCCTGGACAGGGATTGACACTGAAGCTTTCTTT. The chain is built from TRBV9 and TRBJ1-1, with 8 bases identical to TRBD1. Germline V gene data show CDR1 as SGDLS and CDR2 as YYNGEE. Losses at the gene ends were 3 bases for V and 3 bases for J; bases not matched to a gene: 7. This CDR3 has 15 amino acids. Full variable domain (rest looked up from reference TRBV9 and TRBJ1-1): DSGVTQTPKHLITATGQRVTLRCSPRSGDLSVYWYQQSLDQGLQFLIQYYNGEERAKGNILERFSAQQFPDLHSELNLSSLELGDSALYFCASSAWTGIDTEAFFGQGTRLTVV.

V and J are TRBV7-9 and TRBJ1-6; 8 nucleotides line up with TRBD1. The germline V gene has CDR1 SEHNR and CDR2 FQNEAQ (reference sequence). The CDR3 is 15 residues long. With V trimmed by 7 bases and J by 6 bases, 8 bases remained unmatched. In DNA, the CDR3 is TGTGCCAGCACCACTCTCACAGGGGGTAATTCACCCCTCCACTTT. It encodes CASTTLTGGNSPLHF.

This clone was seen more than once but under ten times. J is TRBJ2-7 and V is TRBV2; the D gene is possibly TRBD1 (6 bases). The CDR3 spans 14 residues. Germline V gene sequence: CDR1 SNHLY, CDR2 FYNNEI. V lost 0 bases and J 8 bases, leaving 14 bases between the germline ends. In nucleotides, the CDR3 is TGTGCCAGCAGTGAAGCGCCAGGGGCCGGAAAGCAGTACTTC. It yields the protein CASSEAPGAGKQYF.